The 9 T cell receptor beta chains reported below all come from one sample, sequenced in a study of cytomegalovirus exposure and HLA in healthy donors. It was with 60 Vbeta and 13 Jbeta primers that the PCR ran. Data came from immunoSEQ multiplex PCR; TCRdb stores just in-frame clones and leaves some out. The data hold some 150,000 clones, with around 77% observed a single time. The sequencing sample was made of PBMCs. The receptors shown here come from a female donor in good health and CMV-seronegative.

V gene TRBV18 combines with J gene TRBJ2-7; TRBD2 matches at 7 bases. The CDR3 sequence is 13 residues long. Germline CDR1 is KGHSH and CDR2 is LQKENI. Trimming removed 5 bases from V and 7 bases from J; junction bases left unmatched: 8. The CDR3 DNA sequence: TGTGCCAGCTCAGCCGGGACTACCTTGGAGCAGTACTTC. It translates to CASSAGTTLEQYF.

The chain has TRBV7-2 and TRBJ2-3, with D possibly matching TRBD2 (5 bases). CDR1 SGHTA and CDR2 FQGNSA come from the germline V gene. The CDR3 has 14 residues. With 7 bases removed from V and 9 bases from J, the gap between germline ends came to 20 bases. In DNA form, the CDR3 reads TGTGCCAGCAACGTGGACTCCCTGGCGAAAACGCAGTATTTT. Its protein product is CASNVDSLAKTQYF.

The chain employs TRBV7-9 and TRBJ1-1; D perhaps matches TRBD1 (6 bases). The CDR3 has 15 residues. V lost 4 bases and J 4 bases, leaving 16 bases between the germline ends. CDR1 and CDR2 (germline): SEHNR, FQNEAQ (reference sequence). The CDR3 loop reads CASSYGGGRSTEAFF. Written as DNA, the CDR3 is TGTGCCAGCAGCTACGGGGGGGGCCGGAGCACTGAAGCTTTCTTT. Full variable domain (rest looked up from reference TRBV7-9 and TRBJ1-1): DTGVSQNPRHKITKRGQNVTFRCDPISEHNRLYWYRQTLGQGPEFLTYFQNEAQLEKSRLLSDRFSAERPKGSFSTLEIQRTEQGDSAMYLCASSYGGGRSTEAFFGQGTRLTVV.

This chain connects TRBV7-3 to TRBJ2-2; D is ambiguous. Germline lookup yields CDR1 SGHTA and CDR2 FQGTGA. CDR3 length equals 13 residues. Trimming shortened V by 1 base and J by 6 bases, and 6 bases separated the two germline ends. Written as DNA, the CDR3 is TGTGCCAGCAGCTTAAATATTGCCGGGGAGCTGTTTTTT. Amino acids: CASSLNIAGELFF.

The chain is built from TRBV7-8 and TRBJ2-5, with 7 bases fitting TRBD1. Looked up from germline, CDR1 is SGHVS and CDR2 is FQNEAQ. The junction had 9 bases not matched to a gene; V was cut back by 3 bases and J by 5 bases. The CDR3 is 15 residues long. The CDR3 spells CASSLGHTGVETQYF. CDR3 sequence (DNA): TGTGCCAGCAGCTTGGGTCACACAGGGGTGGAGACCCAGTACTTC. Using reference TRBV7-8 and TRBJ2-5 for the parts outside the CDR3, the full variable domain is GAGVSQSPRYKVAKRGQDVALRCDPISGHVSLFWYQQALGQGPEFLTYFQNEAQLDKSGLPSDRFFAERPEGSVSTLKIQRTQQEDSAVYLCASSLGHTGVETQYFGPGTRLLVL.

The DNA of the CDR3 is TGTGCCAGCAGCCAAACATTCACAGATACGCAGTATTTT. Translating gives CASSQTFTDTQYF. The chain is built from TRBV4-2 and TRBJ2-3; D remains ambiguous. Germline CDR1 reads LGHNA; CDR2 reads YNFKEQ. V was clipped by 2 bases and J by 2 bases, with 5 bases between them. The length of the CDR3 is 13 residues.

The genes are TRBV7-2 and TRBJ1-2; no definite D call. With 5 bases removed from V and 8 bases from J, the gap between germline ends came to 15 bases. The CDR3 covers 13 residues. CDR1 and CDR2 from the germline V gene are SGHTA and FQGNSA. This CDR3 reads CASSPRREEGYTF. For the CDR3, the DNA is TGTGCCAGCAGCCCGCGACGGGAAGAGGGCTACACCTTC.

The chain recombines TRBV6-8 with TRBJ2-7, with 8 bases matching TRBD1. Trimming removed 6 bases from V and 4 bases from J; junction bases left unmatched: 8. This CDR3 is built from 14 residues. Germline CDR1 MNHGY, CDR2 SAAAGT. In nucleotides, the CDR3 is TGTGCCAGCAGACCGGACAGGGCGGAATACGAGCAGTACTTC. It is translated as CASRPDRAEYEQYF.

The CDR3 here is CASGLDTSGGTQYF. In DNA, the CDR3 is TGTGCTAGTGGTTTGGACACTAGCGGTGGGACCCAGTACTTC. V usage is TRBV12-5 and J usage is TRBJ2-5; TRBD2 aligns across 8 bases. The CDR3 is 14 residues long. Per the germline V gene, CDR1 is LGHNT and CDR2 is FRNRAP. J lost 7 bases, V lost 1 base, and 5 bases had no gene match.